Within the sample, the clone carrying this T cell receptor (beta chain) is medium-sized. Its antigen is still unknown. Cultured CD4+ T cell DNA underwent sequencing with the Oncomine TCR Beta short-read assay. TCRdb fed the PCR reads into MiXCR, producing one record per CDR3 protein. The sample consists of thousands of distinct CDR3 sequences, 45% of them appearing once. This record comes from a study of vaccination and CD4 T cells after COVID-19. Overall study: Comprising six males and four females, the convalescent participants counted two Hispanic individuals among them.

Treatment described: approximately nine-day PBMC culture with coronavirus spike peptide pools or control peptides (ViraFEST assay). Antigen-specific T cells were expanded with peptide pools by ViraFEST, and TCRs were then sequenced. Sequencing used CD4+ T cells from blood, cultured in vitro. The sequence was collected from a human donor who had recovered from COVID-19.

CDR3 coding DNA: TGTGCCAGCAGCTTAGGGGACATCACTGAAGCTTTCTTT. Protein product: CASSLGDITEAFF. The gene calls are TRBV7-9 and TRBJ1-1; TRBD1 is a possible D gene (6 bases). The CDR3 contains 13 residues. Germline CDR1 reads SEHNR; CDR2 reads FQNEAQ (reference sequence). The V and J ends lost 1 base and 4 bases respectively, with 7 bases between them.